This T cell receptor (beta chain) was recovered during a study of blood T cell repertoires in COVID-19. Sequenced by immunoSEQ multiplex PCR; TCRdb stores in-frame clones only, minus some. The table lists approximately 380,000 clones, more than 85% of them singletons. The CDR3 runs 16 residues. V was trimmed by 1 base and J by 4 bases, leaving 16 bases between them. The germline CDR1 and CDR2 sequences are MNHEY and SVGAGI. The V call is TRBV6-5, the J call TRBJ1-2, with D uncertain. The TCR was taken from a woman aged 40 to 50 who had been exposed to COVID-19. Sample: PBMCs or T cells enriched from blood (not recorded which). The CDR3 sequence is CASSYLGVGKGYGYTF. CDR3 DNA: TGTGCCAGCAGTTACTTGGGAGTAGGAAAAGGCTATGGCTACACCTTC.